One sample yielded the 21 T cell receptor beta chains listed below, sequenced in a study of CD8 T cells in Susac syndrome. Random-hexamer reverse transcription was applied to roughly 0.5 to 1 ug RNA. In TCRdb, the immunoSEQ multiplex PCR reads were re-called with MiXCR into one record per CDR3 protein. The sample consists of about 120,000 distinct CDR3 sequences, less than 95% of them appearing once. The sequencing input was CD8+ T cells from PBMCs. The receptors originated from a human donor in good health.

The rearrangement joins TRBV20-1 to TRBJ1-2; no clear D gene. The CDR3 is 11 amino acids. CDR1 is DFQATT, CDR2 SNEGSKA, per germline (reference sequence). V gave up 3 bases and J gave up 6 bases, with 8 bases separating them. CDR3 DNA sequence: TGCAGTGCTAGGGCGTTGGATGGCTACACCTTC. This translates into CSARALDGYTF.

The chain uses TRBV7-9 and TRBJ2-7, with 9 bases fitting TRBD2. V shed 1 base and J 1 base; nucleotides not matched to a gene: 5. CDR3 size: 16 residues. Germline loops: CDR1 SEHNR, CDR2 FQNEAQ (reference sequence). CDR3 region: CASSLGTSATSYEQYF. The CDR3, as DNA: TGTGCCAGCAGCTTAGGGACTAGCGCAACTTCCTACGAGCAGTACTTC.

This chain links TRBV7-2 with TRBJ2-7, with TRBD1 as a possible D gene (6 bases). The CDR3 runs 18 residues. Trimming cost V 1 base and J 4 bases, with 23 bases left between them. CDR1 is SGHTA and CDR2 is FQGNSA in the germline V gene. The CDR3 sequence: CASSLVGSDRLFGYEQYF. CDR3 nucleotides: TGTGCCAGCAGCTTAGTCGGGTCAGACAGGTTGTTCGGTTACGAGCAGTACTTC. Combining the CDR3 with reference TRBV7-2 and TRBJ2-7 gives the whole variable domain GAGVSQSPSNKVTEKGKDVELRCDPISGHTALYWYRQSLGQGLEFLIYFQGNSAPDKSGLPSDRFSAERTGGSVSTLTIQRTQQEDSAVYLCASSLVGSDRLFGYEQYFGPGTRLTVT.

The chain couples TRBV7-3 to TRBJ2-5, with D perhaps given as TRBD1 or TRBD2 (6 bases each). The length of the CDR3 is 15 residues. Germline assignment: CDR1 SGHTA and CDR2 FQGTGA. Trimming stripped 4 bases from V and 1 base from J, with 13 bases between. The CDR3 protein is CASSSLGGRQETQYF. CDR3 coding DNA: TGTGCCAGCAGCTCCCTAGGGGGGCGCCAAGAGACCCAGTACTTC.

This chain joins TRBV28 and TRBJ2-7; weak D call: TRBD2 (5 bases). Germline values: CDR1 MDHEN, CDR2 SYDVKM. V gave up 7 bases and J gave up 3 bases, with 19 bases separating them. There are 15 residues in the CDR3. The CDR3: CASTPRAALSYEQYF. The CDR3, as DNA: TGTGCCAGCACCCCGCGGGCAGCCCTAAGCTACGAGCAGTACTTC.

About this clonotype: A read error may account for a junction end that differs from germline. This chain uses TRBV5-4 with TRBJ2-1, with 10 bases fitting TRBD2. Germline-derived CDR1 and CDR2 are SGHNT and YYREEE (reference sequence). The length of the CDR3 is 14 residues. CDR3 sequence: CANSSGLATNEQFF. As DNA, the CDR3 is TGTGCCAACAGCTCGGGACTAGCGACCAATGAGCAGTTCTTC.

The chain joins TRBV20-1 to TRBJ2-5; TRBD1 aligns across 7 bases. V shed 5 bases, J shed 2 bases, and the junction held 11 bases outside the gene matches. CDR1 and CDR2 from the germline V gene are DFQATT and SNEGSKA (reference sequence). The CDR3 is 15 amino acids. The CDR3, as DNA: TGCAGTGCTCTAAGGGGGACAGTAGTTCAAGAGACCCAGTACTTC. The encoded protein is CSALRGTVVQETQYF.

The chain joins TRBV25-1 to TRBJ2-3; the D is unclear. This CDR3 contains 14 residues. Trimming pared 3 bases from V and 2 bases from J, leaving 9 bases between. Germline V gene sequence: CDR1 MGHDK, CDR2 SYGVNS. The CDR3 reads CASSDTVNTDTQYF. The DNA of the CDR3 is TGTGCCAGCAGTGATACAGTGAACACAGATACGCAGTATTTT.

The V call is TRBV20-1, the J call TRBJ1-1; D uncertain. Trimming pared 4 bases from V and 1 base from J, leaving 7 bases between. Germline assignment: CDR1 DFQATT and CDR2 SNEGSKA (reference sequence). This CDR3 has 12 amino acids. The CDR3 nucleotides are TGCAGTGCTACCTGGTGGAACACTGAAGCTTTCTTT. Translating it yields CSATWWNTEAFF.

The chain employs TRBV5-1 and TRBJ2-1; 13 bases agree with TRBD2. The CDR3 contains 16 residues. CDR1 is SGHRS and CDR2 is YFSETQ in the germline V gene. V gave up 1 base and J gave up 6 bases; unmatched junction bases: 4. The CDR3 here is CASSLTSGRAVNEQFF. CDR3 coding DNA: TGCGCCAGCAGCTTGACTAGCGGGAGGGCGGTCAATGAGCAGTTCTTC.

V usage is TRBV29-1 and J usage is TRBJ1-2, with D possibly TRBD1 on 6 matching bases. Trimming took off 4 bases at V and 6 bases at J, with 24 bases between the two ends. The CDR3 consists of 16 residues. CDR1 and CDR2 (germline): SQVTM, ANQGSEA. CDR3 DNA sequence: TGCAGCGTTGTATTAAACAGGGCGCCTGCTGGTGATGGCTACACCTTC. It encodes CSVVLNRAPAGDGYTF.

This chain joins TRBV18 and TRBJ2-1; D gene ambiguous. This CDR3 is built from 17 residues. Germline V gene lookup returns CDR1 KGHSH and CDR2 LQKENI. Trimming cost V 3 bases and J 0 bases, with 15 bases left between them. The CDR3 protein is CASSPQVKQSSYNEQFF. In DNA form, the CDR3 reads TGTGCCAGCTCACCTCAAGTAAAGCAGAGCTCCTACAATGAGCAGTTCTTC.

V is TRBV7-2 and J is TRBJ2-3; 10 bases are a match to TRBD2. Germline-derived CDR1 and CDR2 are SGHTA and FQGNSA. CDR3 length: 17 amino acids. The J segment lost 3 bases and the V segment lost 1 base, leaving 7 bases of the junction unmatched. For the CDR3, the DNA is TGTGCCAGCAGCTTAGTCCCCAGCGGGAGGGGTACAGATACGCAGTATTTT. This gives the protein CASSLVPSGRGTDTQYF. The full variable domain, in which reference TRBV7-2 and TRBJ2-3 provide the parts outside the CDR3, is GAGVSQSPSNKVTEKGKDVELRCDPISGHTALYWYRQSLGQGLEFLIYFQGNSAPDKSGLPSDRFSAERTGGSVSTLTIQRTQQEDSAVYLCASSLVPSGRGTDTQYFGPGTRLTVL.

CDR3 nucleotides: TGTGCCAGCAGTGTACAGGGGGGCGAGCAGTACTTC. As protein: CASSVQGGEQYF. This chain links TRBV27 with TRBJ2-7; TRBD1 aligns across 8 bases. V gave up 5 bases and J gave up 6 bases; unmatched junction bases: 3. CDR1 is MNHEY, CDR2 SMNVEV, per germline (reference sequence). CDR3 length equals 12 residues.

The chain recombines TRBV30 with TRBJ2-2; D may correspond to TRBD1 or TRBD2 (5 bases each). Looked up from germline, CDR1 is GTSNPN and CDR2 is SVGIG (reference sequence). The germline V and J ends were trimmed by 5 bases and 1 base, with 8 bases remaining between them. There are 13 residues in the CDR3. This CDR3 reads CAWGTGNTGELFF. Written as DNA, the CDR3 is TGTGCCTGGGGGACGGGGAACACCGGGGAGCTGTTTTTT.

This chain uses TRBV5-4 with TRBJ2-2; a possible D gene is TRBD1 (5 bases). Germline V gives CDR1 SGHNT, CDR2 YYREEE (reference sequence). This CDR3 region has 13 residues. V shed 0 bases and J shed 6 bases, with 6 bases lying between them. Here the CDR3 DNA reads TGTGCCAGCAGCTTGGAAGGGGCCGGGGAGCTGTTTTTT. Protein sequence: CASSLEGAGELFF.

This rearrangement joins TRBV5-1 to TRBJ2-2; D possibly corresponds to TRBD1 (5 bases). Germline CDR1 and CDR2: SGHRS and YFSETQ. The V and J ends lost 6 bases and 2 bases respectively, with 11 bases between them. The CDR3 spans 14 residues. CDR3 coding DNA: TGCGCCAGCACTGCCGACAGAAACACCGGGGAGCTGTTTTTT. It is translated as CASTADRNTGELFF.

This chain uses TRBV29-1 with TRBJ2-5; D not certain. V was cut by 6 bases and J by 2 bases, with 10 bases left in between. Germline CDR1 reads SQVTM; CDR2 reads ANQGSEA. The CDR3 is made up of 12 amino acids. CDR3 nucleotide sequence: TGCAGCGTGGAGCTAGGGCAAGAGACCCAGTACTTC. As protein: CSVELGQETQYF.

This chain connects TRBV19 to TRBJ2-7; D is perhaps TRBD1 (6 bases). The germline gives CDR1 LNHDA, CDR2 SQIVND (reference sequence). The CDR3 sequence is 19 residues long. Trimming pared 3 bases from V and 2 bases from J, leaving 26 bases between. The CDR3 reads CASSIKFMVGDIRPYEQYF. CDR3 nucleotide sequence: TGTGCCAGTAGTATTAAGTTTATGGTAGGGGACATTCGCCCCTACGAGCAGTACTTC.

The genes are TRBV20-1 and TRBJ1-5; 7 nucleotides align to TRBD1. Germline trimming cut 5 bases from V and 2 bases from J; bases unmatched to any gene: 6. This CDR3 spans 14 amino acids. The germline CDR1 and CDR2 sequences are DFQATT and SNEGSKA (reference sequence). The CDR3 nucleotides are TGCAGTGCTTCAGGGGGTCTTGGCAATCAGCCCCAGCATTTT. This sequence encodes CSASGGLGNQPQHF.

This chain links TRBV7-9 with TRBJ2-3; weak D call: TRBD1 (5 bases). V lost 2 bases and J lost 6, with 12 bases in between. The CDR3 contains 14 residues. The germline gives CDR1 SEHNR, CDR2 FQNEAQ (reference sequence). CDR3 region: CASSLPTGLDTQYF. Written as DNA, the CDR3 is TGTGCCAGCAGCTTACCTACAGGCTTGGATACGCAGTATTTT.